The 9 T cell receptor beta chains presented below share a single source sample, sequenced in a study of spatial heterogeneity in lung cancer. The time point here: sample taken at primary tumor resection. Tumor, nontumor lung or frozen PBMC supplied whole RNA that was sequenced unsorted. TCRdb processed the 5' RACE reads anew with MiXCR; each CDR3 protein has one entry. The top ten hold 4.6% of the sample, which has more than 65,000 distinct CDR3 sequences, around 13% seen once. The sequencing here drew on PBMCs, taken at surgery. The receptors were gathered from a male donor with early-stage non-small cell lung cancer.

This clonotype was seen a few times. The chain employs TRBV5-1 and TRBJ2-1; no definite D call. Between the trimmed V and J ends, which lost 0 bases and 0 bases, there was a span of 7 bases. The CDR3 is made up of 15 amino acids. In germline, CDR1 is SGHRS, CDR2 YFSETQ. The CDR3 region has the DNA TGCGCCAGCAGCTTGGGGCTCCTCTCCTACAATGAGCAGTTCTTC. Protein product: CASSLGLLSYNEQFF.

The V call is TRBV12-3 or TRBV12-4, the J call TRBJ2-2; D unclear. Trimming left V 6 bases short and J 4 bases short, with 15 bases between. CDR3 length: 15 residues. The CDR3 loop is CASSLIWGFTGELFF. The CDR3 nucleotides are TGTGCCAGCAGCCTTATATGGGGATTCACCGGGGAGCTGTTTTTT.

The rearrangement links TRBV2 to TRBJ2-7, with 9 positions matching TRBD2. Germline V lookup: CDR1 SNHLY, CDR2 FYNNEI. The CDR3 length is 17 residues. V gave up 5 bases and J gave up 1 base; unmatched junction bases: 12. CDR3 bases: TGTGCCAGCAGTTCCCCATCGACTAGCGGACAATCCTACGAGCAGTACTTC. As protein: CASSSPSTSGQSYEQYF.

This clonotype was picked up a small number of times. The chain combines TRBV5-1 with TRBJ1-2, with TRBD1 matching 8 bases. Per the germline V gene, CDR1 is SGHRS and CDR2 is YFSETQ. This CDR3 region has 17 residues. Trimming removed 0 bases from V and 3 bases from J; junction bases left unmatched: 10. The CDR3 sequence is CASSLATGTGGDYGYTF. DNA for the CDR3: TGCGCCAGCAGCTTGGCCACGGGAACAGGGGGAGACTATGGCTACACCTTC. Looking up the rest from reference TRBV5-1 and TRBJ1-2 gives the full variable domain: KAGVTQTPRYLIKTRGQQVTLSCSPISGHRSVSWYQQTPGQGLQFLFEYFSETQRNKGNFPGRFSGRQFSNSRSEMNVSTLELGDSALYLCASSLATGTGGDYGYTFGSGTRLTVV.

V and J are TRBV29-1 and TRBJ2-1; the match to TRBD1 covers 9 bases. With 7 bases clipped from V and 7 bases from J, the junction kept 5 bases outside the gene matches. The germline V gene has CDR1 SQVTM and CDR2 ANQGSEA. The CDR3 sequence is 12 residues long. The CDR3 coding sequence is TGCAGCGGAGGGGACAGGGTTAATGAGCAGTTCTTC. It yields the protein CSGGDRVNEQFF.

There are many counts of this clonotype. CDR3 nucleotides: TGTGCCAGCAGCTTGGGTAGCGGTTCATGGGAGACCCAGTACTTC. Its protein product is CASSLGSGSWETQYF. V usage is TRBV7-9 and J usage is TRBJ2-5; D possibly corresponds to TRBD2 (6 bases). V was cut by 3 bases and J by 5 bases, with 16 bases left in between. The V gene's germline CDR1 is SEHNR and CDR2 FQNEAQ (reference sequence). The CDR3 runs to 15 residues.

This clonotype has ten or more counts. The chain carries TRBV7-2 and TRBJ2-7, with 7 positions matching TRBD2. From germline, CDR1 is SGHTA and CDR2 FQGNSA. The CDR3 is 18 amino acids. The trim removed 1 base at V and 0 bases at J, leaving 12 bases unmatched. As DNA, the CDR3 is TGTGCCAGCAGCTTAGGCCTAGCGGACCACCCATCCTCCTACGAGCAGTACTTC. Translated, it gives CASSLGLADHPSSYEQYF.

Ten or more counts support this clonotype. Here the CDR3 DNA reads TGTGCCAGCAGCTTCCGGACTACTAGCAATCAGCCCCAGCATTTT. Residues: CASSFRTTSNQPQHF. V is TRBV28 and J is TRBJ1-5; D unresolved. Germline assignment: CDR1 MDHEN and CDR2 SYDVKM. The CDR3 runs to 15 residues. V lost 6 bases, J lost 0 bases, and 12 bases lay in between.

The chain's CDR3 is CASSFGSGYEQYF. The CDR3 bases are TGCGCCAGCAGCTTTGGTAGCGGGTACGAGCAGTACTTC. The rearrangement joins TRBV5-1 to TRBJ2-7; TRBD2 matches at 7 bases. Looked up from germline, CDR1 is SGHRS and CDR2 is YFSETQ. J was trimmed by 4 bases and V by 2 bases; bases with no gene match: 3. The CDR3 is 13 residues long.